These T cell receptor beta chains were read from a single sample in a study of CD8+ T cells in alopecia areata. The table came from immunoSEQ multiplex PCR; TCRdb's copy has only in-frame clones and leaves some out. The sample has 150,000 to 200,000 clones; roughly 53% are singletons. The sample in question was CD8+ T cells sorted from blood, obtained at week 24, from a patient treated with tofacitinib. All receptors derive from a human donor with alopecia areata. Both conserved end residues are part of each CDR3. A D gene is named only where the DNA matches it firmly. Clone size is not always given. Where it is, it says once, few, many or a class for expanded clones.

J | V | D | size | CDR3 | DNA
TRBJ2-5 | TRBV7-9 | . | . | CASSPADSRETQYF | TGTGCCAGCAGCCCAGCGGATTCCCGTGAGACCCAGTACTTC
TRBJ2-7 | TRBV4-1 | TRBD1 | . | CASSHDGTGTSEQYF | TGCGCCAGCAGCCATGACGGGACAGGTACTTCCGAGCAGTACTTC
TRBJ1-1 | TRBV30 | TRBD1 | once | CAWDTGGGTEAFF | TGTGCCTGGGATACAGGGGGAGGCACTGAAGCTTTCTTT
TRBJ2-6 | TRBV13 | . | few | CASSKASGANVLTF | TGTGCCAGCAGCAAAGCCTCTGGGGCCAACGTCCTGACTTTC
TRBJ2-2 | TRBV4-1 | . | few | CASSHAGHTNTGELFF | TGCGCCAGCAGCCACGCAGGGCACACGAACACCGGGGAGCTGTTTTTT
TRBJ2-1 | TRBV27 | . | . | CASSLGVYNEQFF | TGTGCCAGCAGTTTGGGGGTATACAATGAGCAGTTCTTC
TRBJ2-2 | TRBV30 | . | . | CAWSSGAGAGELFF | TGTGCCTGGAGTTCGGGGGCAGGAGCCGGGGAGCTGTTTTTT
TRBJ1-2 | TRBV4-1 | . | . | CASSQVSAGDVSGYTF | TGCGCCAGCAGCCAAGTCTCGGCAGGGGATGTAAGTGGCTACACCTTC
TRBJ2-6 | TRBV19 | . | . | CASAGANVLTF | TGTGCCAGTGCTGGGGCCAACGTCCTGACTTTC
TRBJ2-7 | TRBV11-2 | . | . | CASSLPSRGEPNYF | TGTGCCAGCAGCTTACCCTCCCGCGGCGAGCCAAATTACTTC
TRBJ2-5 | TRBV4-1 | . | . | CASSQGTSTALETQYF | TGCGCCAGCAGCCAAGGAACCTCGACAGCCCTGGAGACCCAGTACTTC
TRBJ2-7 | TRBV4-1 | . | . | CASSQDTGVWTYEQYF | TGCGCCAGCAGCCAAGACACGGGGGTCTGGACTTACGAGCAGTACTTC
TRBJ2-7 | TRBV11-1 | TRBD1 | . | CASSLGDRGIRAQYF | TGTGCCAGCAGCCTAGGGGACAGGGGGATCCGGGCGCAGTACTTC
TRBJ2-3 | TRBV4-2 | . | . | CASSQWGLAESTDTQYF | TGTGCCAGCAGCCAATGGGGGCTCGCGGAGAGCACAGATACGCAGTATTTT
TRBJ1-1 | TRBV29-1 | . | . | CSAISNKGNTEAFF | TGCAGCGCAATCTCAAATAAGGGGAACACTGAAGCTTTCTTT
TRBJ2-2 | TRBV4-1 | TRBD1 | few | CASSPGGGLTGELFF | TGCGCCAGCAGCCCAGGGGGCGGTTTAACCGGGGAGCTGTTTTTT
TRBJ2-5 | TRBV6-5 | TRBD2 | . | CASTILAGGQETQYF | TGTGCCAGCACCATACTAGCGGGGGGTCAAGAGACCCAGTACTTC
TRBJ2-2 | TRBV27 | . | . | CASSFRQIGELFF | TGTGCCAGCAGTTTTAGACAGATCGGGGAGCTGTTTTTT
TRBJ1-2 | TRBV6-5 | . | . | CASSRGGEIYGYTF | TGTGCCAGCAGCCGGGGGGGGGAAATCTATGGCTACACCTTC
TRBJ2-7 | TRBV11-2 | . | few | CASSLGNEQYF | TGTGCCAGCAGCTTAGGGAACGAGCAGTACTTC
TRBJ1-1 | TRBV19 | . | . | CASSPWGLDTEAFF | TGTGCCAGTAGTCCCTGGGGACTGGACACTGAAGCTTTCTTT
TRBJ1-1 | TRBV9 | . | . | CASSQDLTGLNTEAFF | TGTGCCAGCAGCCAAGATTTGACAGGATTGAACACTGAAGCTTTCTTT
TRBJ2-3 | TRBV6-4 | . | . | CASSDSIGSTQYF | TGTGCCAGCAGTGACTCGATTGGGTCTACGCAGTATTTT
TRBJ2-4 | TRBV15 | . | . | CATRFDRAGSNIQYF | TGTGCCACCAGGTTCGATCGGGCAGGGTCGAACATTCAGTACTTC
TRBJ2-2 | TRBV7-9 | TRBD1 | . | CALTGENLTGELFF | TGTGCCTTAACAGGGGAGAACCTCACCGGGGAGCTGTTTTTT
TRBJ1-3 | TRBV29-1 | . | . | CSVVGLSSGNTIYF | TGCAGCGTTGTAGGGCTATCTTCTGGAAACACCATATATTTT
TRBJ2-1 | TRBV2 | TRBD2 | . | CASSEVDDGGGLF | TGTGCCAGCAGTGAAGTCGATGATGGGGGGGGACTCTTC
TRBJ2-1 | TRBV6-5 | TRBD1 | . | CASRTIDRVINEQFF | TGTGCCAGCAGAACCATCGACAGGGTGATTAATGAGCAGTTCTTC
TRBJ2-7 | TRBV30 | . | few | CAWSVDGGQQYF | TGTGCCTGGAGTGTAGATGGGGGGCAGCAGTACTTC
TRBJ1-1 | TRBV27 | TRBD1 | . | CASSLFFNVGTGDRVF | TGTGCCAGCAGTTTATTTTTCAATGTCGGGACAGGGGACCGAGTCTTT
TRBJ1-2 | TRBV10-3 | . | . | CAISEQGQDTF | TGTGCCATCAGTGAGCAAGGTCAGGACACCTTC
TRBJ2-2 | TRBV7-8 | TRBD2 | once | CASSSTGTSYTGELFF | TGTGCCAGCAGCTCGACCGGGACTAGTTATACCGGGGAGCTGTTTTTT
TRBJ2-7 | TRBV4-2 | . | once | CASSQGQTYEQYF | TGTGCCAGCAGCCAAGGTCAGACATACGAGCAGTACTTC
TRBJ2-7 | TRBV10-3 | TRBD1 | . | CAIKSDRDDEQYF | TGTGCCATCAAATCGGACAGGGATGACGAGCAGTACTTC
TRBJ2-2 | TRBV13 | . | . | CASSLWELSGELFF | TGTGCCAGCAGCCTGTGGGAACTTAGCGGGGAGCTGTTTTTT
TRBJ2-5 | TRBV9 | . | . | CASSVSPMETQYF | TGTGCCAGCAGCGTCTCCCCTATGGAGACCCAGTACTTC
TRBJ2-7 | TRBV27 | TRBD1 | few | CASSSQGEWSDEQYF | TGTGCCAGCAGTTCCCAGGGGGAGTGGTCTGACGAGCAGTACTTC
TRBJ1-6 | TRBV5-1 | TRBD1 | . | CASSLEGASPLHF | TGCGCCAGCAGCTTGGAGGGGGCGTCACCCCTCCACTTT
TRBJ2-7 | TRBV29-1 | . | few | CSVEMGASYEQYF | TGCAGCGTTGAGATGGGGGCCTCCTACGAGCAGTACTTC
TRBJ2-7 | TRBV7-9 | . | . | CASSFGEEQYF | TGTGCCAGCAGCTTCGGTGAGGAGCAGTACTTC
TRBJ2-2 | TRBV7-2 | . | few | CASSTRGGRDGELFF | TGTGCCAGCAGCACCCGGGGCGGGCGTGACGGGGAGCTGTTTTTT
TRBJ2-7 | TRBV2 | . | . | CASSGTESYEQYF | TGTGCCAGCAGTGGGACGGAATCCTACGAGCAGTACTTC
TRBJ1-5 | TRBV27 | . | once | CASSSLGGGSNQPQHF | TGTGCCAGCAGTTCATTGGGAGGAGGGAGCAATCAGCCCCAGCATTTT
TRBJ2-7 | TRBV6-1 | TRBD1 | . | CASNGQGGYEQYF | TGTGCCAGCAACGGACAGGGAGGATACGAGCAGTACTTC
TRBJ1-5 | TRBV27 | TRBD1 | once | CASSLWGRGGNQPQHF | TGTGCCAGCAGTTTATGGGGCAGGGGGGGGAATCAGCCCCAGCATTTT
TRBJ1-4 | TRBV4-1 | . | . | CASSQNVGIEKLFF | TGCGCCAGCAGCCAGAACGTAGGAATTGAAAAACTGTTTTTT
TRBJ2-2 | TRBV9 | TRBD2 | . | CASSVASGGIGELFF | TGTGCCAGCAGCGTCGCTAGCGGGGGGATCGGGGAGCTGTTTTTT
TRBJ2-7 | TRBV14 | . | . | CASSQEAGQSPYEQYF | TGTGCCAGCAGCCAAGAGGCGGGGCAGTCCCCCTACGAGCAGTACTTC
TRBJ2-5 | TRBV29-1 | . | . | CSVENVFGQPSKTQYF | TGCAGCGTTGAGAACGTCTTTGGACAACCGAGCAAGACCCAGTACTTC
TRBJ1-2 | TRBV27 | . | . | CASSLSPGNYGYTF | TGTGCCAGCAGTTTATCTCCAGGGAACTATGGCTACACCTTC
TRBJ2-1 | TRBV5-1 | TRBD2 | few | CASTSGGHYNEQFF | TGCGCCAGCACTAGCGGGGGGCACTACAATGAGCAGTTCTTC
TRBJ2-5 | TRBV30 | . | . | CAWSGFRTLQETQYF | TGTGCCTGGAGTGGGTTTCGGACCCTTCAAGAGACCCAGTACTTC
TRBJ1-4 | TRBV6-5 | TRBD1 | . | CASSYSGQGKLFF | TGTGCCAGCAGTTACTCGGGACAGGGGAAACTGTTTTTT